The present T cell receptor beta chain was sequenced within a study of T cells in Graves' hyperthyroidism and ophthalmopathy. From RNA transcripts, TCR beta CDR3 regions were amplified. HTBI primers were used for first-round RT-PCR of the TCR CDR3. Via MiXCR, TCRdb re-called the multiplex PCR reads, giving one row per CDR3 protein. The table records hundreds of thousands of distinct CDR3 sequences, about 20% of them present only once. J gave up 3 bases and V 5 bases, and 13 bases lay outside the gene matches. Germline loops: CDR1 DFQATT, CDR2 SNEGSKA (reference sequence). The CDR3 consists of 16 residues. Study conclusions and caveats: A model built on 13 V-J features separated ophthalmopathy from stable hyperthyroidism.

Comment on this clonotype: Its antigen is undetermined.

Patients with uncontrolled infections, other autoimmune diseases, pregnancy or lactation were excluded. Based on clinical symptoms, serum thyroxine and TRAb, thyroid ultrasound and orbital computed tomography, diagnoses were reached. The specimen was blood. This TCR derives from a man aged 40-50 years with Graves' ophthalmopathy. V and J are TRBV20-1 and TRBJ1-5, with 7 bases matching TRBD1. CDR3 nucleotide sequence: TGCAGTGCTCCCAGGCCCGGGACAGCCTTCAATCAGCCCCAGCATTTT. It translates to CSAPRPGTAFNQPQHF.